This T cell receptor (beta chain) was sequenced in a study of OX40 agonist ivuxolimab in advanced cancers. Sequencing used immunoSEQ multiplex PCR; TCRdb keeps in-frame clones, though not all of them. The repertoire has about 27,000 clones, about 90% of them found once; the top ten carry 15% to 20%. This CDR3 contains 15 residues. The ends lost 3 bases at V and 2 bases at J; junction bases unmatched: 7. Per the germline V gene, CDR1 is GTSNPN and CDR2 is SVGIG (reference sequence). This clone was seen once. The receptor was derived from an adult with an advanced solid tumor such as melanoma, head and neck, liver or kidney cancer. Material: CD4+ or CD8+ T cells sorted from blood, obtained in a trial of the OX40 agonist ivuxolimab. The chain joins TRBV30 to TRBJ2-3, with TRBD2 matching over 8 bases. The CDR3 nucleotides read TGTGCCTGGAGCACTAGCGGCCTAGCCACAGATACGCAGTATTTT. Its translation is CAWSTSGLATDTQYF.